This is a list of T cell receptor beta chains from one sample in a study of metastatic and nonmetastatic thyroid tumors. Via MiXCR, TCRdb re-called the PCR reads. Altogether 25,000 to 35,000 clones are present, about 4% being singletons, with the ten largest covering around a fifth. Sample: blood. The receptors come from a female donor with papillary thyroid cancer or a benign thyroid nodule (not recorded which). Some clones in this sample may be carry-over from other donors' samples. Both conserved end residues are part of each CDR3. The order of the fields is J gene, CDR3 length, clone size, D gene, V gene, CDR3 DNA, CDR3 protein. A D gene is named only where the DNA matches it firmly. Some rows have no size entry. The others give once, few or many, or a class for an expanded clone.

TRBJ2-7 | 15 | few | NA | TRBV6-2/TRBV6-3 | TGTGCCAGCAGTAACAGAATTGCAGGGTTCCACGAGCAGTACTTC | CASSNRIAGFHEQYF
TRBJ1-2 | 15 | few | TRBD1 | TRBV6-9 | TGTGCCAGCAGTTACGGACAGGGTACTAACTATGGCTACACCTTC | CASSYGQGTNYGYTF
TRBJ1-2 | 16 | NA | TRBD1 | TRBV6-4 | TGTGCCAGCAGTGCCGATGGGACAGCATCCTCCTATGGCTACACCTTC | CASSADGTASSYGYTF
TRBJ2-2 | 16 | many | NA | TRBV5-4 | TGTGCCAGCAGCTGGAGATTACAGGGTATCACCGGGGAGCTGTTTTTT | CASSWRLQGITGELFF
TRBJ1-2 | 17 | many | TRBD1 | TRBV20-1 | TGCAGTGCACTAACAGGGGGCGGGTTCATTGGTCGATATGGCTACGCCTTC | CSALTGGGFIGRYGYAF
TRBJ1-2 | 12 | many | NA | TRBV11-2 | TGTGCCAGCAGCCAAGACAGTTTTGGCTACACCTTC | CASSQDSFGYTF
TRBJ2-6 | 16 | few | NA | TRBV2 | TGTGCCAGCAGTCTGGGGGCGACGACTGGGGCCAACGTCCTGACTTTC | CASSLGATTGANVLTF
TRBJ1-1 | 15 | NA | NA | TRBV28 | TGTGCCAGCACCGAACTTACAATGGGTAACACTGAAGCTTTCTTT | CASTELTMGNTEAFF
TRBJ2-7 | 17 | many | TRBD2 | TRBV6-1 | TGTGCCAGCAGTTACACTAACTACTCCGGACTAGCCTACGAGCAGTACTTC | CASSYTNYSGLAYEQYF
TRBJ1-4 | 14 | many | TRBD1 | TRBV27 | TGTGCCAGCAGCAATTCCCCGGGACAGGAAAAACTGTTTTTT | CASSNSPGQEKLFF